This T cell receptor (beta chain) stems from a study of control samples from healthy donors and cancer patients. TCRdb keeps only in-frame clones here, not all; method: immunoSEQ multiplex PCR. The repertoire holds some 250,000 clones, with 82% as singletons. Trimming took 3 bases from V and 4 from J, leaving 13 bases between them. CDR1 is KGHSH and CDR2 is LQKENI in the germline V gene. CDR3 length equals 14 residues. The TCR was taken from a woman aged 60-75 years with lung cancer. Specimen: PBMCs. The chain carries TRBV18 and TRBJ2-7; D call uncertain. CDR3: CASSPGRPIYEQYF. CDR3 in DNA: TGTGCCAGCTCACCTGGACGGCCAATTTACGAGCAGTACTTC.